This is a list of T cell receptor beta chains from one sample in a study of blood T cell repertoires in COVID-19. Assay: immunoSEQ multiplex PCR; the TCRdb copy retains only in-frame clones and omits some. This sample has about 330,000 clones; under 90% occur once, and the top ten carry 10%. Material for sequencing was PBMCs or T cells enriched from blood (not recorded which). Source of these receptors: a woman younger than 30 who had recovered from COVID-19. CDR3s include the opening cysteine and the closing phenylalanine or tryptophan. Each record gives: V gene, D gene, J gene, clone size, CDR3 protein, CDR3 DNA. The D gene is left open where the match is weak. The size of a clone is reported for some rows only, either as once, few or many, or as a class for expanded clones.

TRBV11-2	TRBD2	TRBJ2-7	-	CASSLGLAQYEQYF	TGTGCCAGCAGCTTAGGACTAGCTCAGTACGAGCAGTACTTC
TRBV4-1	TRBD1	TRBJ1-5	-	CASSLRDRGYRQPQHF	TGCGCCAGCAGCCTGAGGGACAGGGGGTACCGTCAGCCCCAGCATTTT
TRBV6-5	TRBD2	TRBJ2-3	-	CASSRVAGYDTQYF	TGTGCCAGCAGTAGGGTAGCGGGCTACGATACGCAGTATTTT
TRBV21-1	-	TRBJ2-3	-	CASSDLRDRVRTDTQYF	TGTGCCAGCAGCGACCTCCGGGACAGAGTCCGCACAGATACGCAGTATTTT
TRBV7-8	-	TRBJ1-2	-	CASSLAPGLNGYTF	TGTGCCAGCAGCTTAGCACCGGGACTCAATGGCTACACCTTC
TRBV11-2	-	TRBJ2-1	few	CASTQSGPYNEQFF	TGTGCCAGCACTCAGAGCGGTCCCTACAATGAGCAGTTCTTC
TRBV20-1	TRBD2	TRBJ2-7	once	CSASSGGASYEQYF	TGCAGTGCTAGTAGCGGGGGCGCCTCCTACGAGCAGTACTTC
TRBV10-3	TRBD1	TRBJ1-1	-	CAISEPRTGSEAFF	TGTGCCATCAGTGAGCCCAGGACAGGGTCTGAGGCTTTCTTT
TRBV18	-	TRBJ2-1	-	CASSPIAAYNEQFF	TGTGCCAGCTCACCAATAGCGGCCTACAATGAGCAGTTCTTC
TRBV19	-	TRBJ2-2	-	CASSIPGQHTGELFF	TGTGCCAGTAGTATCCCCGGACAGCACACCGGGGAGCTGTTTTTT
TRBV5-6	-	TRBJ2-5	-	CASEEVAREETQYF	TGTGCCAGCGAAGAAGTAGCGAGGGAAGAGACCCAGTACTTC
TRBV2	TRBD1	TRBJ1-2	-	CASSPPGQGRGYTF	TGTGCCAGCAGTCCGCCGGGACAGGGACGTGGCTACACCTTC
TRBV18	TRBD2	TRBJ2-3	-	CASSPRTSGGLLTDTQYF	TGTGCCAGCTCACCTAGGACTAGCGGGGGGTTACTCACAGATACGCAGTATTTT
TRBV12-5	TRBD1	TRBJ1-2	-	CASGLTGGVGYTF	TGTGCTAGTGGTTTGACAGGGGGCGTTGGCTACACCTTC
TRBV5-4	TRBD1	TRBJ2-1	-	CASSGRDRAYNEQFF	TGTGCCAGCAGCGGCCGGGACAGGGCTTACAATGAGCAGTTCTTC
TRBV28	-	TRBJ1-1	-	CASSSSEGLPNTEAFF	TGTGCCAGCAGTTCCTCTGAGGGCCTTCCGAACACTGAAGCTTTCTTT
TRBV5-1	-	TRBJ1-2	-	CASRAGSDYGYTF	TGCGCCAGCAGAGCTGGTAGCGACTATGGCTACACCTTC
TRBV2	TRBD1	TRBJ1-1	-	CASSLQGIDTEAFF	TGTGCCAGCAGTTTACAGGGGATTGACACTGAAGCTTTCTTT
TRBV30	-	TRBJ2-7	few	CAWRGVSYEQYF	TGTGCCTGGAGAGGGGTATCCTACGAGCAGTACTTC
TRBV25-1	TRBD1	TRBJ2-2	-	CASRGQGDTGELFF	TGTGCCAGCAGGGGACAGGGGGACACCGGGGAGCTGTTTTTT
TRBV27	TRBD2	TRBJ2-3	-	CASTPAGARTDTQYF	TGTGCCAGCACTCCAGCGGGGGCTCGCACAGATACGCAGTATTTT
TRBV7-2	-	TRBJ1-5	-	CASSLESGYQPQHF	TGTGCCAGCAGCTTAGAGAGCGGGTATCAGCCCCAGCATTTT
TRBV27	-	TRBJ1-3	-	CASSRQHSGNTIYF	TGTGCCAGCAGTCGACAACACTCTGGAAACACCATATATTTT
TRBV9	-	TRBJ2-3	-	CASSVVGRRTTDTQYF	TGTGCCAGCAGCGTAGTGGGCAGAAGAACGACAGATACGCAGTATTTT
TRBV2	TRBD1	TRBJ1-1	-	CASTQGVTEAFF	TGTGCCAGCACACAGGGGGTTACTGAAGCTTTCTTT
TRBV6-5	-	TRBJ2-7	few	CASRTDMNYEQYF	TGTGCCAGCAGGACCGACATGAATTACGAGCAGTACTTC
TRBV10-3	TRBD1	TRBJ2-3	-	CAITIAGQGSDTQYF	TGTGCCATCACCATTGCGGGACAGGGAAGCGATACGCAGTATTTT
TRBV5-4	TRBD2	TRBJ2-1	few	CASSLKAGNTYNEQFF	TGTGCCAGCAGCTTAAAAGCGGGAAATACCTACAATGAGCAGTTCTTC
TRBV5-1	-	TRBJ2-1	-	CASSLAAHYNEQFF	TGCGCCAGCAGCTTGGCAGCGCATTACAATGAGCAGTTCTTC
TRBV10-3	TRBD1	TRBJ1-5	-	CAISGTGYSQPQHF	TGTGCCATCAGTGGGACAGGGTATAGTCAGCCCCAGCATTTT
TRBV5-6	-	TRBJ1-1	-	CASSLRRGEAFF	TGTGCCAGCAGCTTGCGAAGGGGCGAAGCTTTCTTT
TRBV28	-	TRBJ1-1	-	CASSRRAEAFF	TGTGCCAGTTCTCGGAGGGCTGAAGCTTTCTTT